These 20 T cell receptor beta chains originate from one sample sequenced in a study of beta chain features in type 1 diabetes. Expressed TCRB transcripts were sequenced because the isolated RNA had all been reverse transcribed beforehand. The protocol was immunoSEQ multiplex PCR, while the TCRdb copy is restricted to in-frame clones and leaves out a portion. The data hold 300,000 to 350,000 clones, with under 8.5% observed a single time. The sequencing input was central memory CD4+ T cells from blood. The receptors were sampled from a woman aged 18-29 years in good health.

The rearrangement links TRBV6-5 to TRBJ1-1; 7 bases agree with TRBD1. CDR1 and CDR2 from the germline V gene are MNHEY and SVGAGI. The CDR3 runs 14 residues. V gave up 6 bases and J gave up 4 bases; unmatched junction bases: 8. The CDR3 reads CASSKQGMGTEAFF. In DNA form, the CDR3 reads TGTGCCAGCAGCAAACAGGGGATGGGCACTGAAGCTTTCTTT.

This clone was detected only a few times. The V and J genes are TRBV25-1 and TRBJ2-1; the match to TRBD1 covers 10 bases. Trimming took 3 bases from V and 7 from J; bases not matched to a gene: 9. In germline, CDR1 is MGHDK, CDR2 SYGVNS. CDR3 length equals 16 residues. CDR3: CASSDSRQGAWNEQFF. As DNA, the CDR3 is TGTGCCAGCAGTGATAGCCGACAGGGGGCTTGGAATGAGCAGTTCTTC.

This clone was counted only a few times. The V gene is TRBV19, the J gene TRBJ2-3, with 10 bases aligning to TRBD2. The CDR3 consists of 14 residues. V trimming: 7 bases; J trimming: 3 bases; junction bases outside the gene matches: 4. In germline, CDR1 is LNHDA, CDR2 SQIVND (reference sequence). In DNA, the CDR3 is TGTGCCAGTATCCCTAGCGGGAGAACAGATACGCAGTATTTT. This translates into CASIPSGRTDTQYF.

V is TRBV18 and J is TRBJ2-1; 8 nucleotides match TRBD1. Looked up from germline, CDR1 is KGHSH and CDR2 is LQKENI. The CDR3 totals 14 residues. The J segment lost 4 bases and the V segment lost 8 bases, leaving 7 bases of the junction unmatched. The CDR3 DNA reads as TGTGCCAGCCTCGACAGGGGCGGGTACAATGAGCAGTTCTTC. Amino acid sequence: CASLDRGGYNEQFF.

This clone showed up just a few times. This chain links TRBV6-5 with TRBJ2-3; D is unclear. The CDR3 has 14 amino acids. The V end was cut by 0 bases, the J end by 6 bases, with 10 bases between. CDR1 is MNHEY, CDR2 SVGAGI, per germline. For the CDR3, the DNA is TGTGCCAGCAGTTACTCGTCAGATCCGGATACGCAGTATTTT. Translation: CASSYSSDPDTQYF.

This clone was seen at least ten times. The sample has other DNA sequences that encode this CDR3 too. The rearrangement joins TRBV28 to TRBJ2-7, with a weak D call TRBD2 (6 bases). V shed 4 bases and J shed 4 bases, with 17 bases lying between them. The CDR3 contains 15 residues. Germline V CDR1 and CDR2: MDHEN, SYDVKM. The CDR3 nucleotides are TGTGCCAGCAGTTCCGGTGGTGCGGGGCGGTACGAGCAGTACTTC. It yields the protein CASSSGGAGRYEQYF.

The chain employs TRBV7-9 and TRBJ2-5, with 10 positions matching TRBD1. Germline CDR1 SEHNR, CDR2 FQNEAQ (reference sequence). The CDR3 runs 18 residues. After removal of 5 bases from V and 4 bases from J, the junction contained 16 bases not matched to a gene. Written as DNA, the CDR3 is TGTGCCAGCAGCCGCCGCCCTCCGGGACAGGGGTTTCCAGAGACCCAGTACTTC. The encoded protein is CASSRRPPGQGFPETQYF. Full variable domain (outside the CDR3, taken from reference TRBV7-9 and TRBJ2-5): DTGVSQNPRHKITKRGQNVTFRCDPISEHNRLYWYRQTLGQGPEFLTYFQNEAQLEKSRLLSDRFSAERPKGSFSTLEIQRTEQGDSAMYLCASSRRPPGQGFPETQYFGPGTRLLVL.

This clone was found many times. The DNA of the CDR3 is TGTGCCAGCTCACCCAGGGGATTGACACGAGACAATGAGCAGTTCTTC. It translates to CASSPRGLTRDNEQFF. This chain links TRBV18 with TRBJ2-1; D may be TRBD1 (6 bases). From germline, CDR1 is KGHSH and CDR2 LQKENI. V gave up 3 bases and J gave up 5 bases, with 17 bases separating them. CDR3 length equals 16 residues.

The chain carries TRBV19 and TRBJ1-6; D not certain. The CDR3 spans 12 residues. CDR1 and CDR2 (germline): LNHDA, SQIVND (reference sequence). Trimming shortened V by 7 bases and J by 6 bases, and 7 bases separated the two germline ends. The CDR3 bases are TGTGCCAGTAAGCAGCCTAATTCACCCCTCCACTTT. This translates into CASKQPNSPLHF.

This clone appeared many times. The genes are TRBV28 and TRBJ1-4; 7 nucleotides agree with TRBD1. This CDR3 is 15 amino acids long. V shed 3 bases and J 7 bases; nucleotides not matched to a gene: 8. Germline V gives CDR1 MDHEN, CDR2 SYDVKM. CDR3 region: CASSFSTGRGEKLFF. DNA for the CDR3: TGTGCCAGCAGTTTTTCGACAGGGCGGGGTGAAAAACTGTTTTTT.

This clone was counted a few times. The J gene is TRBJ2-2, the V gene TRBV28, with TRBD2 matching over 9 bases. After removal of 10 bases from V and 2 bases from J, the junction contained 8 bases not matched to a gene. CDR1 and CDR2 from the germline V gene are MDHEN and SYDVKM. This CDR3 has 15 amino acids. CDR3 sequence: CATGWTSDNTGELFF. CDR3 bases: TGTGCCACCGGTTGGACTAGCGACAACACCGGGGAGCTGTTTTTT.

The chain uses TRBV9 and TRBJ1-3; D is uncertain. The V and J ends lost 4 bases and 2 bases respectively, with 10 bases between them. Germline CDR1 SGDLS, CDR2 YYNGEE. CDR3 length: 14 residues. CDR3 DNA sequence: TGTGCCAGCAGCCCCATGGGCACTGGAAACACCATATATTTT. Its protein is CASSPMGTGNTIYF.

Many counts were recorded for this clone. The CDR3 sequence: CASSLPQATDTQYF. The DNA for the CDR3 is TGTGCCAGCAGTTTACCCCAGGCCACAGATACGCAGTATTTT. This chain connects TRBV28 to TRBJ2-3; D uncertain. CDR1 MDHEN and CDR2 SYDVKM come from the germline V gene. CDR3 length: 14 amino acids. Deletions cut 2 bases from V and 2 bases from J, with 8 bases between.

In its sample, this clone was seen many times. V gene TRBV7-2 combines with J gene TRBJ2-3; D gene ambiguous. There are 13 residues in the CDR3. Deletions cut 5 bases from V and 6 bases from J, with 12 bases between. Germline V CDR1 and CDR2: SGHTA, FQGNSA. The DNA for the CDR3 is TGTGCCAGCAGCACCACGATGGTCGATACGCAGTATTTT. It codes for CASSTTMVDTQYF.

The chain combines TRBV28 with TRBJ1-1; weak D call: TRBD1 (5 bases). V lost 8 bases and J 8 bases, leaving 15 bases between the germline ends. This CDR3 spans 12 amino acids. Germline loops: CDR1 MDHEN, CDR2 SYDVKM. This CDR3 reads CASGNQGREAFF. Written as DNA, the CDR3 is TGTGCCAGCGGTAACCAGGGACGGGAAGCTTTCTTT.

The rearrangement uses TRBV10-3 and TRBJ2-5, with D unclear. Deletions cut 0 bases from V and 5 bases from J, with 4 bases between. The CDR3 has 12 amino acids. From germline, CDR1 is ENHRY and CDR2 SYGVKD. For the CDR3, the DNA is TGTGCCATCAGTGAGTCGTTGGAGACCCAGTACTTC. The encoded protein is CAISESLETQYF.

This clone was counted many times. The CDR3: CASSSIQSYEQYF. Here the CDR3 DNA reads TGTGCCAGCAGTTCCATCCAGTCCTACGAGCAGTACTTC. V usage is TRBV28 and J usage is TRBJ2-7; D is ambiguous. Per the germline V gene, CDR1 is MDHEN and CDR2 is SYDVKM. The CDR3 has 13 residues. V lost 4 bases and J 1 base, leaving 8 bases between the germline ends.

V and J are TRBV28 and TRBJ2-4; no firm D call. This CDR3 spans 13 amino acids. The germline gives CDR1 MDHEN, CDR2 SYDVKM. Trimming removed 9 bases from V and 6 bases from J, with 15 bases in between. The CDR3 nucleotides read TGTGCCAGTACCAAAGGTAGCCCAAACATTCAGTACTTC. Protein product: CASTKGSPNIQYF.

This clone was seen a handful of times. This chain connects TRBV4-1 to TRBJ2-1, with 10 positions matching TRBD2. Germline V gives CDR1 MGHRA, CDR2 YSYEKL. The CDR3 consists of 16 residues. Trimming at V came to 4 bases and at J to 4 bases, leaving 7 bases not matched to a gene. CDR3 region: CASSLSGLAKYNEQFF. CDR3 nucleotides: TGCGCCAGCAGCCTCTCGGGACTAGCGAAATACAATGAGCAGTTCTTC.

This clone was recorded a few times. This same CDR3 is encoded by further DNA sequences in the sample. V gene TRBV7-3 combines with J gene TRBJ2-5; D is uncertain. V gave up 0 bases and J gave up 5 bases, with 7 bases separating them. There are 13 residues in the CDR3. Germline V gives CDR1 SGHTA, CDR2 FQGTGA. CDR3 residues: CASSLTLRETQYF. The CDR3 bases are TGTGCCAGCAGCTTAACCCTAAGGGAGACCCAGTACTTC.